This TCR beta chain was obtained from a study of response to subunit inactivated influenza vaccine. The V gene end was trimmed by 2 bases and the J gene end by 4 bases; junction bases not matched to a gene: 5. Germline values: CDR1 SGHDT, CDR2 YYEEEE. The CDR3 is 16 amino acids. TCRdb passed the RT-PCR reads through MiXCR, listing each CDR3 protein once. The sample yields 800,000 to 1,000,000 distinct CDR3 sequences, over 20% seen once. The sequencing here drew on PBMCs from blood, taken more than 4 days after vaccination. The rearrangement links TRBV5-6 to TRBJ1-6; 8 positions match TRBD1. The sequence was obtained from a man aged 50-59 years who received an inactivated influenza vaccine. As DNA, the CDR3 is TGTGCCAGCAGCTTAAGCCAGGGGGCTTATAATTCACCCCTCCACTTT. Its protein product is CASSLSQGAYNSPLHF.